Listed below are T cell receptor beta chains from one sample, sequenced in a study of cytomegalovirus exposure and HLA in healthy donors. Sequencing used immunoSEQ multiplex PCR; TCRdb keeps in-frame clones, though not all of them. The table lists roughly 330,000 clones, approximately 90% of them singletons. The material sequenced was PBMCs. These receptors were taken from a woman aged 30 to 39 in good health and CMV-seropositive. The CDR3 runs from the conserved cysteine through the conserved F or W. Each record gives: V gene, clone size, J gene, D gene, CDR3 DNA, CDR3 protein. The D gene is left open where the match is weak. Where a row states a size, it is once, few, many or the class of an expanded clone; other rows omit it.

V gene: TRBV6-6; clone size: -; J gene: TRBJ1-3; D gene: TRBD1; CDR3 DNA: TGTGCCAGCAGAACACAGGGGACCATCTCTGGAAACACCATATATTTT; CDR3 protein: CASRTQGTISGNTIYF
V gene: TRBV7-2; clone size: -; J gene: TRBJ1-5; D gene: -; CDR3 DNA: TGTGCCAGCAGCTTATCCACAGGGTATAGCAATCAGCCCCAGCATTTT; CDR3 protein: CASSLSTGYSNQPQHF
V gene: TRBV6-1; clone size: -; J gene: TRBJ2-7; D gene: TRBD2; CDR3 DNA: TGTGCCAGCAGTCCACCCGGCGGGGGTGGGTACGAGCAGTACTTC; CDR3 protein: CASSPPGGGGYEQYF
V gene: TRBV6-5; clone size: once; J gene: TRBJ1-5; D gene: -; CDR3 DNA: TGTGCCAGCAGTTGGACAAAGAGCAATCAGCCCCAGCATTTT; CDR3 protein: CASSWTKSNQPQHF
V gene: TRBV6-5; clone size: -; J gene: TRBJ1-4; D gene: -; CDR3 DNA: TGTGCCAGCAGTCTGATTGGGGCAACTAATGAAAAACTGTTTTTT; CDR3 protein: CASSLIGATNEKLFF
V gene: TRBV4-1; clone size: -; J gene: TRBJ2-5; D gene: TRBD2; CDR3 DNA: TGCGCCAGCAGCCAAAATCCGGGACTAGCGGGACAAGAGACCCAGTACTTC; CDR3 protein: CASSQNPGLAGQETQYF
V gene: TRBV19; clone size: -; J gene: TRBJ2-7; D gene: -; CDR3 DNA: TGTGCCAGTGCGTCCAGCTCCTACGAGCAGTACTTC; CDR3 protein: CASASSSYEQYF
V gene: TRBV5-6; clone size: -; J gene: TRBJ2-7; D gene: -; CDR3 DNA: TGTGCCAGCGGGTTTGGGTCGTCCTACGAGCAGTACTTC; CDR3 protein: CASGFGSSYEQYF
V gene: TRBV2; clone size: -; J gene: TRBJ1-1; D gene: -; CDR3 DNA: TGTGCCAGCAGTGAACACGGCAGGAACACTGAAGCTTTCTTT; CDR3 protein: CASSEHGRNTEAFF
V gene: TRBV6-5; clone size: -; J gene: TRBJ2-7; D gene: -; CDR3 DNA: TGTGCCAGCAGGTCGGCGGCAGAGGAGCAGTACTTC; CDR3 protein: CASRSAAEEQYF
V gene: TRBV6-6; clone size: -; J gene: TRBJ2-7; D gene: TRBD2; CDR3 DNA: TGTGCCAGCAGTTACGCCTTGGGTAGCGGGAGTAGAGAGCAGTACTTC; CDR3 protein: CASSYALGSGSREQYF
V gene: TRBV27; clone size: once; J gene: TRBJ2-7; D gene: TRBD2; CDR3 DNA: TGTGCCAGCAATGGAGCGGGGGGGCCACATTTGAACGAGCAGTACTTC; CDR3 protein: CASNGAGGPHLNEQYF
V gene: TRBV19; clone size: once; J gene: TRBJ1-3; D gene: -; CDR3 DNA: TGTGCCAGTAGTCCGCAGGGATCTGGAAACACCATATATTTT; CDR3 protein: CASSPQGSGNTIYF
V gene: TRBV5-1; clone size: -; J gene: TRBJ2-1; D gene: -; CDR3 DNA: TGCGCCAGCAGCGACCCCGTGGATGAGCAGTTCTTC; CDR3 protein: CASSDPVDEQFF
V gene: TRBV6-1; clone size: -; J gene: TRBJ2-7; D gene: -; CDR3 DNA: TGTGCCAGCAGTGAAACGCCTAGCAGGGAGCAGTACTTC; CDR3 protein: CASSETPSREQYF
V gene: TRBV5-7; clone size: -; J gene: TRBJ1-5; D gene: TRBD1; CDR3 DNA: TGTGCCAGCAGCTTGGACAGGGGGCCCATGTATAGCAATCAGCCCCAGCATTTT; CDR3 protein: CASSLDRGPMYSNQPQHF
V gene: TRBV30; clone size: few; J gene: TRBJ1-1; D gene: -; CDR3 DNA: TGTGCCTGGTCACCGGGACTGAACACTGAAGCTTTCTTT; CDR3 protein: CAWSPGLNTEAFF
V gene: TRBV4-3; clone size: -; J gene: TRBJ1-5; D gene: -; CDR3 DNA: TGCGCCAGCAGTCCCCTTTTAACTGATCAGCCCCAGCATTTT; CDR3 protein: CASSPLLTDQPQHF
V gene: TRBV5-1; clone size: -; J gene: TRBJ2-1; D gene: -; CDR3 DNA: TGCGCCAGCAGCTTGGCAAGACAGGTCTCCTACAATGAGCAGTTCTTC; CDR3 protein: CASSLARQVSYNEQFF
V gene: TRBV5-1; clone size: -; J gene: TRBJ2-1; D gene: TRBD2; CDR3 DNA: TGCGCCAGCAGCAGGCTAGCGGGAGTCCATGAGCAGTTCTTC; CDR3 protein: CASSRLAGVHEQFF
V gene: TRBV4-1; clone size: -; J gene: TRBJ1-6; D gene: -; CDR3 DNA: TGCGCCAGCAGCTTAGGGACCCTACTGAATTCACCCCTCCACTTT; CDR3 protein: CASSLGTLLNSPLHF
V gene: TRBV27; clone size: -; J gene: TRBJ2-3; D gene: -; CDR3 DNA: TGTGCCAGCAGGAAGGGGTGGGATACGCAGTATTTT; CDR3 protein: CASRKGWDTQYF
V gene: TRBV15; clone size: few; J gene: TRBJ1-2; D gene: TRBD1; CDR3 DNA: TGTGCCACCAGCAGAGAGAGGGGGCAATACTATGGCTACACCTTC; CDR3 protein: CATSRERGQYYGYTF
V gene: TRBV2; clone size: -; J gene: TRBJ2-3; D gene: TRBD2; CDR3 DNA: TGTGCCAGCAGTCTTCTAGCGGGAGGGGGCACAGATACGCAGTATTTT; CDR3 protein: CASSLLAGGGTDTQYF
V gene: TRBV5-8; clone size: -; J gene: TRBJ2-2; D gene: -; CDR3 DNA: TGTGCCAGCAGCTTAGAGCGGGTAGTCGGGGAGCTGTTTTTT; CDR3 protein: CASSLERVVGELFF
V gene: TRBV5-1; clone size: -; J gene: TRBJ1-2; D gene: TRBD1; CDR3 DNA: TGCGCCAGCAGCTTGGGGACAGGGAGTCGCTATGGCTACACCTTC; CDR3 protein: CASSLGTGSRYGYTF